This T cell receptor beta chain was recorded in a study of shared clonotypes between healthy human individuals. About the research overall: Researchers assigned three CD4 naive, three CD4 memory, two CD8 naive and one CD8 memory plate to each donor. Study-wide points: Some naive CD4 clonotypes, approximately 4.5%, turned up in common across a handful of donors.

Points on this clone: What it binds is not known.

V was pared by 4 bases and J by 3 bases, with 10 bases between. The CDR3 consists of 14 residues. Germline V CDR1 and CDR2: SGHNT, YYREEE (reference sequence). The deep-level immunoSEQ assay was used. The assay was immunoSEQ multiplex PCR, and TCRdb's table has in-frame clones only and misses some. In the table there are approximately 2,300,000 clones, roughly 90% of which are singletons. The chain has TRBV5-4 and TRBJ2-2; D is unclear. The sequencing input was naive CD4+ T cells from PBMCs. The subset is: CD45RA+ positively selected. The source of this sequence is a man between 18 and 29 years old in good health. Some clones in this sample may be carry-over from other donors' samples. The CDR3 bases are TGTGCCAGCAGCCCCCAGGAGTACACCGGGGAGCTGTTTTTT. It is translated as CASSPQEYTGELFF.